The present T cell receptor (beta chain) was sequenced within a study of TIL therapy for anti-PD-1-resistant metastatic lung cancer. Study in general: Progressing patients received lymphodepletion, expanded TIL infusion and IL-2. Findings and limits, study-wide: Treatment-naive, never-smoker and oncogene-addicted patients were overrepresented in this highly selected cohort. TIL clonotype persistence in blood showed no apparent association with response.

The CDR3 runs to 17 residues. Germline V gene lookup returns CDR1 ENHRY and CDR2 SYGVKD. V lost 2 bases to trimming and J lost 4 bases; unmatched junction nucleotides: 13. The libraries were made with immunoSEQ v3. Libraries were sequenced to 2 million to 2.5 million read pairs (survey) or roughly 4.5-6.5 million (deep). TCRdb's copy holds only in-frame clones and misses some; the assay was immunoSEQ multiplex PCR. The sample shows tens of thousands of clones, 70% to 85% of them seen only once. In regard to this clone: What it recognizes is unknown.

Noted time point: pre-treatment sample, taken before nivolumab and TIL therapy. The sequenced sample was blood, obtained at baseline. J is TRBJ2-5 and V is TRBV10-3; 7 nucleotides align to TRBD2. The sequence came from a man between 65 and 80 years old with non-small cell lung cancer. In DNA form, the CDR3 reads TGTGCCATCAGTGAGCCCCTTCGCGGGGGACTTTCAGAGACCCAGTACTTC. Translated: CAISEPLRGGLSETQYF.